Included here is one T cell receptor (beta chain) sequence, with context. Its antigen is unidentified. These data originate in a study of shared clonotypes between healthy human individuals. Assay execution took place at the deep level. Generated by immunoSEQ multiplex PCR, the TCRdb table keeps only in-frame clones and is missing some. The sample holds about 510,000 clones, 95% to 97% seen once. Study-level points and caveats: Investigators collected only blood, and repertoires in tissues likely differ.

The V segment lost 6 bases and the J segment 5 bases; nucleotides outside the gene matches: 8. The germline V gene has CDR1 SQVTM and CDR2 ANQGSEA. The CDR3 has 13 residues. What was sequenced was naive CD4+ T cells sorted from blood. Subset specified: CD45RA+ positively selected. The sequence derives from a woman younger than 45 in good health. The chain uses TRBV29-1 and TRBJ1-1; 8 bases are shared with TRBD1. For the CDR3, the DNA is TGCAGCGTCCGGACAGGGCCGGATACTGAAGCTTTCTTT. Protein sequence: CSVRTGPDTEAFF.